This T cell receptor beta chain was captured by sequencing in a study of T cell responses to AZD1222 COVID-19 vaccine (dated by TCRdb to about 2021). Background for the entire study: AZD1222 recipients whose second dose came at about 4 weeks and those whose second dose came at about 12 weeks were combined into one group, since spike-specific TCR depth and breadth did not differ between the two schedules. TCR sequencing was performed for 230 to 250 trial participants, of whom some 200 were given two doses of AZD1222 and around 25 were given two doses of MenACWY control vaccine. Trial participants were enrolled by age into subgroups of 18-55, 56-69 and 70-plus years, and around 140, 26 and 57 TCR-sequenced participants, respectively, were included in these subgroups.

Broader findings and caveats from the paper: In the small 56-69-year group, the increase in depth fell short of significance, most likely because of low power. Nearly half of unique spike-specific TCRs reportedly recognized epitopes outside regions mutated in the B.1.351 and B.1.1.7 variants. Conclusions about previously exposed vaccinees were limited because only 6 or 7 AZD1222 recipients were SARS-CoV-2 seropositive at baseline. Vaccine-associated CD4 TCRs spanned the whole spike protein, with dominant responses in regions 160-218 and 743-854. A significant rise in spike-specific TCR breadth and depth was observed after two AZD1222 doses relative to day 0 and relative to MenACWY recipients. Most participants were white British and females outnumbered males, and the authors suggested that clonal diversity may have been underestimated. No day 14 peak-response samples were available, so repertoires were characterized only after the peak T cell response.

Cut back by 0 bases and 1 base, the V and J ends lie 9 bases apart. Via the germline V gene, CDR1 is MGHRA and CDR2 YSYEKL. Counted from cysteine to phenylalanine, this CDR3 has 15 amino acids. Only the CDR3 DNA stays, 45 bases, in frame from base 1. The time point label on this specimen signifies: baseline before first vaccination. Vaccinee samples were obtained from the UK trials COV001 and COV002, which included a single-blind randomized controlled phase 2/3 trial of AZD1222 (ChAdOx1 nCoV-19) in healthy adults. Trial participant PBMC samples were collected at day 0 and day 28 after the second dose for TCRbeta chain sequencing. Concerning this clone: The specificity of this receptor is unknown. There are no base qualities to consult, and no much larger clone falls within one base.

The CDR3 regions of human TCRbeta chains were subjected to immunosequencing. Regarding the original processing steps: Repertoire TCRs were checked for matches against a reference library of SARS-CoV-2-specific TCRs that had been generated using the MIRA antigen-specificity platform. Breadth meant the fraction of unique TCRs that were SARS-CoV-2-associated, whereas depth meant the fraction of total T cells that were SARS-CoV-2-associated. Using the MIRA data, each spike-specific TCR was mapped to the spike region that the TCR reacts to and placed in a CD4 or CD8 class. Log10-transformed breadth and depth values were compared by one-way ANOVA with Sidak's multiple comparisons tests. This immuneACCESS table, as held by TCRdb, lists in-frame sequences with V and J called but not all clones. Of the missing ones, under half trace to an unresolved V gene in checked studies; the others have no known cause. V, J and clone size are those of that table, while D and trimming were read from the DNA. Here the sample has fewer than 150,000 clones; approximately 89% occur a single time. The ten biggest clones cover over 4.5% of the sample.

The chain links TRBV4-1 with TRBJ1-1; a confident D gene designation cannot be given. The TCR originated in an adult in good health. This specimen consisted of peripheral blood, obtained on day 0 of AZD1222 vaccination. The sequenced DNA: TGCGCCAGCAGCCAAGAATGGGCGGCGAACACTGAAGCTTTCTTT. Its translation reads: CASSQEWAANTEAFF.